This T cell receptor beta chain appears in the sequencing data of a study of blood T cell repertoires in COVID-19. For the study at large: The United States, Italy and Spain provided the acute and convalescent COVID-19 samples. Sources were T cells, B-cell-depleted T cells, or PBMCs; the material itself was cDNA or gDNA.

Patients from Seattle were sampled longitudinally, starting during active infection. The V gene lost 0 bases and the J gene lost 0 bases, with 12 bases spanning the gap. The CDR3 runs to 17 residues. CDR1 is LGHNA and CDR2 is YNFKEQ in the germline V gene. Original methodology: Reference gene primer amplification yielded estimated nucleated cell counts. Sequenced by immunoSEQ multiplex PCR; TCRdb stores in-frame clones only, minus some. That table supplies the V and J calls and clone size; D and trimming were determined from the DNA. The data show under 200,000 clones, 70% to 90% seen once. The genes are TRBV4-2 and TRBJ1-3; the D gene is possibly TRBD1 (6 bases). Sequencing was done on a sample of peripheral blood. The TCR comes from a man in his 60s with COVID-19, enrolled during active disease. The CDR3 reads CASSQDTGFDSGNTIYF. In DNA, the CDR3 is TGTGCCAGCAGCCAAGATACAGGGTTCGACTCTGGAAACACCATATATTTT.